Listed below are T cell receptor beta chains from one sample, sequenced in a study of blood T cell repertoires in COVID-19. Profiling relied on immunoSEQ multiplex PCR, and the TCRdb table lists in-frame clones only, not all of them. Of fewer than 200,000 clones listed, more than 75% are singletons. Specimen: peripheral blood. Receptors originate from a man aged 18 to 29 with COVID-19, enrolled during active disease. Both conserved end residues are part of each CDR3. Fields, in order: D gene, J gene, V gene, clone size, CDR3 DNA, CDR3 protein. A D gene is named only where the DNA matches it firmly. Expanded clones get a size class; other rows say once, few or many, or leave the size out.

NA,TRBJ1-1,TRBV7-2,NA,TGTGCCAGCAGCTTAGGGGTCCGGGTTCTGAACACTGAAGCTTTCTTT,CASSLGVRVLNTEAFF
NA,TRBJ2-7,TRBV15,NA,TGTGCCACCAGCATCGGCCGTGGGGCGACGGGCGAGCAGTACTTC,CATSIGRGATGEQYF
NA,TRBJ2-2,TRBV5-1,NA,TGCGCCAGCAGCTTACCCAACGGGGAGCGGAACACCGGGGAGCTGTTTTTT,CASSLPNGERNTGELFF
TRBD2,TRBJ2-7,TRBV28,NA,TGTGCCAGCAGACAGGGTGGGCTAGCGGGAGGGTACGAGCAGTACTTC,CASRQGGLAGGYEQYF
NA,TRBJ2-1,TRBV11-3,NA,TGTGCCAGCAGCTCACGGGGGTCTAGGGATGAGCAGTTCTTC,CASSSRGSRDEQFF
TRBD1,TRBJ2-1,TRBV15,NA,TGTGCCACCAGCAGTAGGACAGGGGCGAACAATGAGCAGTTCTTC,CATSSRTGANNEQFF
NA,TRBJ2-7,TRBV6-5,NA,TGTGCCAGCAGCTCGCAGGGCGAGCAGTACTTC,CASSSQGEQYF
TRBD1,TRBJ2-1,TRBV6-5,once,TGTGCCAGCAGTCTAGGGACAGGGGGCGTGAATGAGCAGTTCTTC,CASSLGTGGVNEQFF
NA,TRBJ1-1,TRBV4-3,NA,TGCGCCAGCAGCCAAGACAGGTTATTGAACACTGAAGCTTTCTTT,CASSQDRLLNTEAFF
TRBD1,TRBJ1-5,TRBV18,NA,TGTGCCAGCTCAACCGACAGGGGAAATCAGCCCCAGCATTTT,CASSTDRGNQPQHF
NA,TRBJ2-3,TRBV18,NA,TGTGCCAGCTCACCGGGTCCCGGGGATACGCAGTATTTT,CASSPGPGDTQYF
NA,TRBJ2-3,TRBV20-1,NA,TGCAGTGCTAGTACCGGGTCGGATACGCAGTATTTT,CSASTGSDTQYF
TRBD1,TRBJ1-1,TRBV25-1,few,TGTGCCAGCAGTGAACTGACAGGGGCGAACACTGAAGCTTTCTTT,CASSELTGANTEAFF
NA,TRBJ1-3,TRBV2,NA,TGTGCCAGCAGTGGAGGACAAAGCTCTGGAAACACCATATATTTT,CASSGGQSSGNTIYF
TRBD2,TRBJ2-7,TRBV9,NA,TGTGCCAGCAGCGTAGGACTAGCGGGAGTCTCCGAGCAGTACTTC,CASSVGLAGVSEQYF
TRBD1,TRBJ2-5,TRBV12-3/TRBV12-4,NA,TGTGCCAGCTCTACAGGGGTAGGGGCCCAGTACTTC,CASSTGVGAQYF
NA,TRBJ1-1,TRBV5-6,NA,TGTGCCAGCAGCTTGGCCCGAGCAGGTTCGAACACTGAAGCTTTCTTT,CASSLARAGSNTEAFF
NA,TRBJ1-1,TRBV18,NA,TGTGCCAGCTCACCTACCGGGACAAGCACTGAAGCTTTCTTT,CASSPTGTSTEAFF
NA,TRBJ2-3,TRBV30,NA,TGTGCCTGGAGTTTCAGGCAAGCAAGTACAGATACGCAGTATTTT,CAWSFRQASTDTQYF
NA,TRBJ2-7,TRBV5-6,once,TGTGCCAGCAGCGGGGGGGCAGGAGCCTACGAGCAGTACTTC,CASSGGAGAYEQYF
NA,TRBJ2-7,TRBV20-1,NA,TGCAGTGCTAGTCCAGGTAGCTCCTACGAGCAGTACTTC,CSASPGSSYEQYF
NA,TRBJ1-1,TRBV15,NA,TGTGCCACCAGCAGAGATTGGTACACCCGAAACACTGAAGCTTTCTTT,CATSRDWYTRNTEAFF
NA,TRBJ2-5,TRBV24-1,NA,TGTGCCACCAGTGATTTGGCCCCTACGGAGACCCAGTACTTC,CATSDLAPTETQYF
TRBD2,TRBJ2-7,TRBV6-1,NA,TGTGCCAGCAGTGAAGGGACTAGCGGGATCTACGAGCAGTACTTC,CASSEGTSGIYEQYF
NA,TRBJ2-1,TRBV21-1,once,TGTGCCAGCAGCAACGGACAGGGTACGGACAATGAGCAGTTCTTC,CASSNGQGTDNEQFF
NA,TRBJ2-2,TRBV15,once,TGTGCCACCAGCAGGCTAGCGAACACCGGGGAGCTGTTTTTT,CATSRLANTGELFF
NA,TRBJ2-3,TRBV9,NA,TGTGCCAGCACCGCCGGTTGGGCCGCCACAGATACGCAGTATTTT,CASTAGWAATDTQYF
NA,TRBJ2-7,TRBV11-2,NA,TGTGCCAGCAGCGCCACATACGAGCAGTACTTC,CASSATYEQYF
TRBD2,TRBJ2-7,TRBV27,NA,TGTGCCAGCAGTCCCCCCGGGGGGGCGAGGCACGAGCAGTACTTC,CASSPPGGARHEQYF
NA,TRBJ1-2,TRBV20-1,once,TGCAGTGCTAGTCGGGGGTTCATCTATGGCTACACCTTC,CSASRGFIYGYTF
NA,TRBJ2-1,TRBV27,NA,TGTGCCAGCAGTTTTAACGGCTACAATGAGCAGTTCTTC,CASSFNGYNEQFF
TRBD1,TRBJ2-7,TRBV29-1,NA,TGCAGCGTTGAAGATCCAGCCGGGACAGGGACTTACGAGCAGTACTTC,CSVEDPAGTGTYEQYF
NA,TRBJ2-7,TRBV5-1,NA,TGCGCCAGCAGCTTGGCCCGCTCCTACGAGCAGTACTTC,CASSLARSYEQYF
TRBD2,TRBJ2-1,TRBV9,NA,TGTGCCAGCAGCGTAGGGGGTAGCGGGTTTGAGCAGTTCTTC,CASSVGGSGFEQFF
NA,TRBJ2-7,TRBV7-2,NA,TGTGCCAGCAGCTTAGCGTCGTCCCACGAGCAGTACTTC,CASSLASSHEQYF
NA,TRBJ1-2,TRBV30,NA,TGTGCCTGGAGTAGATTAATTAGTGGCGGGTATGGCTACACCTTC,CAWSRLISGGYGYTF
NA,TRBJ2-5,TRBV5-1,NA,TGCGCCAGCAGGTTGGAGTTAGGCAGGGCAGAGACCCAGTACTTC,CASRLELGRAETQYF
NA,TRBJ2-2,TRBV19,NA,TGTGCCAGTAGTAAGGGCCCGGGGTTCGAGGGCACCGGGGAGCTGTTTTTT,CASSKGPGFEGTGELFF
NA,TRBJ1-2,TRBV21-1,NA,TGTGCCAGCAGCAAAAGGGGACAGGGGTCGAGAAACTATGGCTACACCTTC,CASSKRGQGSRNYGYTF
NA,TRBJ1-4,TRBV7-8,NA,TGTGCCAGCAGCTTAGCGGGGACATATGAAAAACTGCTTTTT,CASSLAGTYEKLLF
NA,TRBJ1-5,TRBV2,NA,TGTGCCAGCACCGAGTCTTTAGTTCAGCCCCAGCATTTT,CASTESLVQPQHF
TRBD1,TRBJ1-4,TRBV10-3,NA,TGTGCCATCAGTGAGTACGACAGGGGCAAGGAAAAACTGCTTTTT,CAISEYDRGKEKLLF
NA,TRBJ1-2,TRBV11-2,NA,TGTGCCAGCAGCTTAGGCGGGCAGTATGGCTACACCTTC,CASSLGGQYGYTF
TRBD1,TRBJ1-2,TRBV25-1,NA,TGTGCCAGCAGTTCGGGACAGAGACCTAACTATGGCTACACCTTC,CASSSGQRPNYGYTF
TRBD2,TRBJ2-1,TRBV4-1,once,TGCGCCAGCAGCGTAGCGGGAAGGCAGTTCTTC,CASSVAGRQFF
TRBD2,TRBJ2-1,TRBV28,NA,TGTGCCAGCAACCCAAGTAGCGGGAGTTACAATGAGCAGTTCTTC,CASNPSSGSYNEQFF
NA,TRBJ2-2,TRBV3-1/TRBV3-2,once,TGTGCCAGCAGCCAAGCCGCGGGCACCGGGGAGCTGTTTTTT,CASSQAAGTGELFF